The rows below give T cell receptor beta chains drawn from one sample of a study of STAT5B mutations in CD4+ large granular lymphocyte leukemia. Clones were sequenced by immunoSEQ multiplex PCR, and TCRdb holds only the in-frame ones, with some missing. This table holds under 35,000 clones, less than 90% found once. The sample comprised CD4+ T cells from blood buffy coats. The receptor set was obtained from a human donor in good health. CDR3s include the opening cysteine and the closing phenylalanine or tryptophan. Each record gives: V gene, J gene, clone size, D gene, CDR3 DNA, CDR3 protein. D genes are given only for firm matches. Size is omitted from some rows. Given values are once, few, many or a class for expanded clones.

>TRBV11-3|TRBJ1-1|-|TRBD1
TGTGCCAGCAGCCCCGGGACAGGGGGCCACACTGAAGCTTTCTTT
CASSPGTGGHTEAFF
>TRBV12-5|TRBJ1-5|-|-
TGTGCTAGTGGTTTGGCGGGGGTTAGAGGCAATCAGCCCCAGCATTTT
CASGLAGVRGNQPQHF
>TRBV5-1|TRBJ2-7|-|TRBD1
TGCGCCAGCAGCTTGGGTGGGACAGCTACCTACGAGCAGTACTTC
CASSLGGTATYEQYF
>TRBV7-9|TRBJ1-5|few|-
TGTGCCAGCAGCCCTAGGGATGGCAATCAGCCCCAGCATTTT
CASSPRDGNQPQHF
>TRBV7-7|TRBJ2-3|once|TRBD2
TGTGCCAGCAGCCCCCGACTAGCGGGAGGGGGTTTAACTAGCACAGATACGCAGTATTTT
CASSPRLAGGGLTSTDTQYF
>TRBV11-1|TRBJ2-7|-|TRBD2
TGTGCCAGCAGCCCATCATGGGGGGTCCTAGCGGTCTACGAGCAGTACTTC
CASSPSWGVLAVYEQYF
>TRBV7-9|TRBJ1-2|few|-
TGTGCCAGCAGCTTAGTCGGGGGCGGCTACACCTTC
CASSLVGGGYTF
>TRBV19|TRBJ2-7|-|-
TGTGCCAGTAGTTCCCAGGGGTCCTCCTACGAGCAGTACTTC
CASSSQGSSYEQYF
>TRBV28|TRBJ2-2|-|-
TGTGCCAGCAGTTTATCGGCAAGGAACACCGGGGAGCTGTTTTTT
CASSLSARNTGELFF
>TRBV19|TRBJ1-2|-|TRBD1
TGTGCCAGTAGTCCGGGGACAGCTTACAACTATGGCTACACCTTC
CASSPGTAYNYGYTF
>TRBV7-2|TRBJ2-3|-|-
TGTGCCAGCAGCCCGGACATCACCTCTACAGATACGCAGTATTTT
CASSPDITSTDTQYF
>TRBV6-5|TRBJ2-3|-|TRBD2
TGTGCCAGCAGTTCTATTGGCGGGGGACGCACAGATACGCAGTATTTT
CASSSIGGGRTDTQYF
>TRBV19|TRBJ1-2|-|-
TGTGCCAGTAAGGGCCCCCCAGGGACGGCCTATGGCTACACCTTC
CASKGPPGTAYGYTF
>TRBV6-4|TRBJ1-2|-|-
TGTGCCAGCAGTGACCCAGGTGGGGTATATGGCTACACCTTC
CASSDPGGVYGYTF
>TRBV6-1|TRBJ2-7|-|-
TGTGCCAGCAGTGAGGGTCGGCTGGGCGAGCAGTACTTC
CASSEGRLGEQYF
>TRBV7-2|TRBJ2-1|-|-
TGTGCCAGCAGCCCGAGTTTAAGGGGCTTTTTTAGAAATGAGCAGTTCTTC
CASSPSLRGFFRNEQFF
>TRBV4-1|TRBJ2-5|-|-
TGCGCCAGCAGCCAACCTCGAGGGGGGGGCGTGGGAGAGACCCAGTACTTC
CASSQPRGGGVGETQYF
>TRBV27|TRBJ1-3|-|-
TGTGCCAGCAGTTTCCTCTACAGCGGGCCAAACTCTGGAAACACCATATATTTT
CASSFLYSGPNSGNTIYF
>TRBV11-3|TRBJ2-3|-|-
TGTGCCAGCAGCTTAGGGAGGGCCGCAGATACGCAGTATTTT
CASSLGRAADTQYF
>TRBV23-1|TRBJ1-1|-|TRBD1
TGCGCCAGCAGTCACTCCCGGGACAGGGGACCGAACACTGAAGCTTTCTTT
CASSHSRDRGPNTEAFF
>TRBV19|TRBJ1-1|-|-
TGTGCCAGTAGTATAGGTGGGAACACTGAAGCTTTCTTT
CASSIGGNTEAFF
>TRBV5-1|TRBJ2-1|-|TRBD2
TGCGCCAGCAGCTTTGAGACTAGCGGGATCGATGAGCAGTTCTTC
CASSFETSGIDEQFF
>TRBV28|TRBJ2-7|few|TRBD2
TGTGCCAGCACCCGATGGCAGACTAGCGGACGCTCCTACGAGCAGTACTTC
CASTRWQTSGRSYEQYF
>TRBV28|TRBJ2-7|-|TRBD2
TGTGCCAGCAGCCAGACTAGCATCTCCTACGAGCAGTACTTC
CASSQTSISYEQYF
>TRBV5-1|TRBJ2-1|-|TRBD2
TGCGCCAGCAGCTTGGTACTAGCGGGAGTGAATGAGCAGTTCTTC
CASSLVLAGVNEQFF
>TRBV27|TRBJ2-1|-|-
TGTGCCAGCGGGACCTCTGAGGATGAGCAGTTCTTC
CASGTSEDEQFF
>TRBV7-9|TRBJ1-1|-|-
TGTGCCAGCAGCCCACGTTACGGGGACTTGAACACTGAAGCTTTCTTT
CASSPRYGDLNTEAFF
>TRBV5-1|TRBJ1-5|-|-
TGCGCCAGCTCTCCGGACAGCGGCAGCAATCAGCCCCAGCATTTT
CASSPDSGSNQPQHF